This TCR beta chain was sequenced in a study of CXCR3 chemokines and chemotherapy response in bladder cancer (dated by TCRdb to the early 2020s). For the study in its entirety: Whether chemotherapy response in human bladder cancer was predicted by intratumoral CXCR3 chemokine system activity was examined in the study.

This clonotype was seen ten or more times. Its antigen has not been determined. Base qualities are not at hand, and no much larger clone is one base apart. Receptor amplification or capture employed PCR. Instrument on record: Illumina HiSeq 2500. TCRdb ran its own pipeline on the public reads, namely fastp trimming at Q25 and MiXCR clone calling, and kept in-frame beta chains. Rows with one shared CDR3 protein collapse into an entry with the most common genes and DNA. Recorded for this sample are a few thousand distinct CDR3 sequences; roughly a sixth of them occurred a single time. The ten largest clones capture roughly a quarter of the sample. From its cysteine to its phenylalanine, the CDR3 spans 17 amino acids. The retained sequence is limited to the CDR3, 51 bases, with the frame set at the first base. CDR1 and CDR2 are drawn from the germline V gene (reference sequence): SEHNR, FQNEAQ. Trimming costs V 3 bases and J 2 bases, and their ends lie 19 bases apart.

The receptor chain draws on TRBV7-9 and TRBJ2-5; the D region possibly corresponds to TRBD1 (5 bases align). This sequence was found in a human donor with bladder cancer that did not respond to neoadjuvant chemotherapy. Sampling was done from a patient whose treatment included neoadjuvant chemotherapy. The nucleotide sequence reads TGTGCCAGCAGCTTTCCCACAGGTGTTGGTCAGCAAGAGACCCAGTACTTC. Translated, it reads CASSFPTGVGQQETQYF.